The subject of this entry is one T cell receptor (beta chain). Its target is unknown. This sample was taken from a study of shared clonotypes between healthy human individuals. Across the study: Every donor yielded three CD4 naive, three CD4 memory, two CD8 naive and one CD8 memory plate.

Replicate PCRs run on sorted subsets employed about 220 ng DNA, 25,000 to 35,000 T cell genomes. The protocol was immunoSEQ multiplex PCR, while the TCRdb copy is restricted to in-frame clones and leaves out a portion. Among roughly 700,000 clones, roughly 70% were seen once, and the ten largest hold 1.5% to 2%. The CDR3 spans 17 residues. The V gene end was trimmed by 6 bases and the J gene end by 8 bases; junction bases not matched to a gene: 19. Germline V gene lookup returns CDR1 KGHSH and CDR2 LQKENI. Every one of the donors was a Caucasian adult that lived in Nashville, Tennessee. Study conclusions and caveats: Blood alone was sampled, and tissue repertoires likely differ.

The rearrangement joins TRBV18 to TRBJ1-2; TRBD1 agrees at 9 bases. This receptor was obtained from a woman aged 25 to 39 in good health. The sequenced material came from memory CD4+ T cells sorted from blood. As for subset: CD45RA-negative fraction. The CDR3 bases are TGTGCCAGCTCGCCAGCTACAGGGGGCACTTACCCTATCGGCTACACCTTC. Translating it yields CASSPATGGTYPIGYTF.